This TCR beta chain came from a study of OX40 agonist ivuxolimab in advanced cancers. Study summary: The dose-escalation cohort was roughly 84% male, with a mean age of around 60 years, ranging about 23 to 79. Study conclusions and caveats: Clonal expansion was among the lowest in partial responders at 0.1-3.0 mg/kg, especially CD8+.

The cohort excluded patients with autoimmune disease history or systemic immunosuppression. Comment on this clone: The antigen is not known.

This CDR3 has 14 amino acids. Trimming shortened V by 2 bases and J by 3 bases, and 12 bases separated the two germline ends. The V gene's germline CDR1 is SGDLS and CDR2 YYNGEE. Repertoires were generated with immunoSEQ multiplex PCR, while TCRdb's copy carries only in-frame clones and drops some. Of 40,000 to 55,000 clones listed, roughly 88% were seen once; the top ten hold roughly 3.2%. The V and J genes are TRBV9 and TRBJ2-7; the D gene is possibly TRBD2 (5 bases). Sequences were derived from CD4+ or CD8+ T cells sorted from blood, sampled in a trial of the OX40 agonist ivuxolimab. This sequence was found in an adult with an advanced solid tumor such as melanoma, head and neck, liver or kidney cancer. The CDR3 DNA is TGTGCCAGCAGCGTGAGCCCCGGGGACTACGAGCAGTACTTC. Translating it yields CASSVSPGDYEQYF.